In this sample, the clone carrying this T cell receptor (beta chain) turned up once. The sample originates from a study of blood T cell repertoires in COVID-19. Looking at the study overall: Acute-phase and convalescent COVID-19 samples originated in the United States, Italy and Spain. PBMCs, B-cell-depleted T cells, or T cells were the source of the cDNA or gDNA that made up the material.

Germline V gene data show CDR1 as SGHRS and CDR2 as YFSETQ. Deletions cut 0 bases from V and 1 base from J, with 13 bases between. The CDR3 runs 16 residues. Clones were sequenced by immunoSEQ multiplex PCR, and TCRdb holds only the in-frame ones, with some missing. The profile shows roughly 38,000 clones, around 84% of them singletons. What was sequenced was peripheral blood. This chain joins TRBV5-1 and TRBJ2-5; no firm D call. This sequence was found in a man between 65 and 79 years old with acute or convalescent COVID-19. DNA of the CDR3: TGCGCCAGCAGCTTGGCCATCAGTGTCAGCCAAGAGACCCAGTACTTC. This translates into CASSLAISVSQETQYF.